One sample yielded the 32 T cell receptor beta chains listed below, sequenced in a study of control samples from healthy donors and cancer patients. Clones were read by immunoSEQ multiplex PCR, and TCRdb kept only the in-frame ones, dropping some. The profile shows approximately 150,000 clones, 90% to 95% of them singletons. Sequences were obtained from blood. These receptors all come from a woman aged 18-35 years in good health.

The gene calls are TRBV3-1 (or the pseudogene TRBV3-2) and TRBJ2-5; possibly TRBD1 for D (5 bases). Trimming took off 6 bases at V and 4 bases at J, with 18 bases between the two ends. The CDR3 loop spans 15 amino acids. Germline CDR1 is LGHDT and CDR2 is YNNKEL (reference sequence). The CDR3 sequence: CASSYPQGNRETQYF. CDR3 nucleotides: TGTGCCAGCAGTTACCCCCAGGGAAATAGAGAGACCCAGTACTTC.

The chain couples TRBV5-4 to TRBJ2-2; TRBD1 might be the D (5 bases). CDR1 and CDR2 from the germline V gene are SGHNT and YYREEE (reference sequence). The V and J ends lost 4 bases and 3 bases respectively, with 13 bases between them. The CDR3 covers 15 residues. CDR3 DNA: TGTGCCAGCAGCCCAAAGGCAGGGTACACCGGGGAGCTGTTTTTT. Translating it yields CASSPKAGYTGELFF. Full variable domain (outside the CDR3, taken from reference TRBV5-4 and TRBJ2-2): ETGVTQSPTHLIKTRGQQVTLRCSSQSGHNTVSWYQQALGQGPQFIFQYYREEENGRGNFPPRFSGLQFPNYSSELNVNALELDDSALYLCASSPKAGYTGELFFGEGSRLTVL.

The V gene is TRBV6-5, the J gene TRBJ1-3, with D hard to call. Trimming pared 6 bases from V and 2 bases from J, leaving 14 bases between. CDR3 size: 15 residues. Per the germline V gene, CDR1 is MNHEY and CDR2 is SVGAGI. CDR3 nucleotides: TGTGCCAGCAGCCCCGTGGGAGGGACTGGAAACACCATATATTTT. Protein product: CASSPVGGTGNTIYF.

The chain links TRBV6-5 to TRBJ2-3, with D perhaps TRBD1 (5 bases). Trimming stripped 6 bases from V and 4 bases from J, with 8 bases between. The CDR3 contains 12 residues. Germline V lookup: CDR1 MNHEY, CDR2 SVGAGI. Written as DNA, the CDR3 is TGTGCCAGCAGGCAGGGTGCAGATACGCAGTATTTT. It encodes CASRQGADTQYF.

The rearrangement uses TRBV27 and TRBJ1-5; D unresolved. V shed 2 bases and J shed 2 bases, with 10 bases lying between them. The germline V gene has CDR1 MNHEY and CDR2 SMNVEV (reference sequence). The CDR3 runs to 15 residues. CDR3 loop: CASSLTVGGNQPQHF. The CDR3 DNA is TGTGCCAGCAGTTTAACCGTCGGGGGCAATCAGCCCCAGCATTTT.

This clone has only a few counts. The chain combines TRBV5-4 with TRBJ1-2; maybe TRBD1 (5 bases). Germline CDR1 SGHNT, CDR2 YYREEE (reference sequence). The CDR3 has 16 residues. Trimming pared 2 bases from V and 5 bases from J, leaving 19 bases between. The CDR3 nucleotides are TGTGCCAGCAGCTTTAGGGGAGTCCAGCTGCTGTATGGCTACACCTTC. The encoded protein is CASSFRGVQLLYGYTF.

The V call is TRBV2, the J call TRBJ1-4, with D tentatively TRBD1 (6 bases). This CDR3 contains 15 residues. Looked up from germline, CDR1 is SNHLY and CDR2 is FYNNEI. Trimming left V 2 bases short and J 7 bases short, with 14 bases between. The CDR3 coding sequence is TGTGCCAGCAGTGAAAGGGGGGGGCTCGGTGAAAAACTGTTTTTT. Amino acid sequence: CASSERGGLGEKLFF.

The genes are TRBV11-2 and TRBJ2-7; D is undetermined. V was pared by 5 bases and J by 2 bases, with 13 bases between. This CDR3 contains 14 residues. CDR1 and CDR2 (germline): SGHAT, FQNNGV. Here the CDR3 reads CASSRMGPTYEQYF. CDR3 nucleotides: TGTGCCAGCAGCCGGATGGGCCCCACCTACGAGCAGTACTTC.

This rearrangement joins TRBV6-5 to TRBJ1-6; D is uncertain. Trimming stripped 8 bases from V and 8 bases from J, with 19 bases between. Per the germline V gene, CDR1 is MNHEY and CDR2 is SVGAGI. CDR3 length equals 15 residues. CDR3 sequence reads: CASSLSVDRDSPLHF. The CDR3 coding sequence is TGTGCCAGCTCCCTGTCCGTTGACCGTGATTCACCCCTCCACTTT.

CDR3 coding DNA: TGTGCCAGCAGCTTAGCGCTAACAACCACAGATACGCAGTATTTT. This translates into CASSLALTTTDTQYF. The chain carries TRBV7-2 and TRBJ2-3, with D hard to call. The CDR3 spans 15 residues. CDR1 and CDR2 from the germline V gene are SGHTA and FQGNSA. Trimming pared 0 bases from V and 2 bases from J, leaving 9 bases between.

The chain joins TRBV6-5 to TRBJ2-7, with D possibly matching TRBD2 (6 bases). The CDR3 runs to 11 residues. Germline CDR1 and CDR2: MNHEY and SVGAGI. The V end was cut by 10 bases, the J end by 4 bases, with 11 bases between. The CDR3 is CATLRGYEQYF. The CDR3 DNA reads TGTGCCACCCTTCGGGGGTACGAGCAGTACTTC.

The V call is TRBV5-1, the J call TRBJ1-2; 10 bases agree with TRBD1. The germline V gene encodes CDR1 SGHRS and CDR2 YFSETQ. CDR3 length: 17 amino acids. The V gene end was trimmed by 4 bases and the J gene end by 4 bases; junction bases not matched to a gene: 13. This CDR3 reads CASSIAGTGAEVYGYTF. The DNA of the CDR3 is TGCGCCAGCAGCATCGCAGGGACAGGGGCGGAGGTCTATGGCTACACCTTC.

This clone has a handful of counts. The CDR3 DNA reads TGTGCCAGTAGTCCTGCAGGGGTTAGCAATCAGCCCCAGCATTTT. Translating it yields CASSPAGVSNQPQHF. The gene calls are TRBV19 and TRBJ1-5; D perhaps matches TRBD1 (6 bases). V was pared by 5 bases and J by 0 bases, with 11 bases between. This CDR3 region has 15 residues. Per the germline V gene, CDR1 is LNHDA and CDR2 is SQIVND (reference sequence).

CDR3 bases: TGTGCCAGCAGCTTTCCTCGACGGCCCATCTCCTACGAGCAGTACTTC. This encodes CASSFPRRPISYEQYF. The chain carries TRBV21-1 and TRBJ2-7. TRBV21-1 is assigned pseudogene status. This CDR3 comprises 16 residues.

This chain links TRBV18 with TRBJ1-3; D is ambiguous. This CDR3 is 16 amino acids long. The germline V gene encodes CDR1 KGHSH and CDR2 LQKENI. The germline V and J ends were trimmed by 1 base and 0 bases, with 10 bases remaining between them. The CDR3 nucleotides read TGTGCCAGCTCACCACAGGCCGATAACTCTGGAAACACCATATATTTT. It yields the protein CASSPQADNSGNTIYF. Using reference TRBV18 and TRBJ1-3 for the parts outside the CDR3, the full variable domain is NAGVMQNPRHLVRRRGQEARLRCSPMKGHSHVYWYRQLPEEGLKFMVYLQKENIIDESGMPKERFSAEFPKEGPSILRIQQVVRGDSAAYFCASSPQADNSGNTIYFGEGSWLTVV.

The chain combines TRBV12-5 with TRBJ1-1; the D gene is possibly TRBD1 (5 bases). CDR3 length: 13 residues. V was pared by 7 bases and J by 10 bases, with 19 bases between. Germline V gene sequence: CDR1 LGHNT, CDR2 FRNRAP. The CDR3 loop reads CASAPQSTGRAFF. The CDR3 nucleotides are TGTGCTAGTGCCCCCCAATCGACGGGGCGAGCTTTCTTT.

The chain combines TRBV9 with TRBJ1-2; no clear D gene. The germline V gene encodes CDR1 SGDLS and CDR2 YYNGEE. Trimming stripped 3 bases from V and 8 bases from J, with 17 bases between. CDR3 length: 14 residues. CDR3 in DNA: TGTGCCAGCAGCGCGACGATGAGGGAGGAAGGCTACACCTTC. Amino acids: CASSATMREEGYTF.

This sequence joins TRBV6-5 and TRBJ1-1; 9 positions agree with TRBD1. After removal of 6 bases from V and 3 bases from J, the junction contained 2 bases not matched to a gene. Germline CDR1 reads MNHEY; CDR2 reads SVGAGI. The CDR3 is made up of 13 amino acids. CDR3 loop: CASSRDRDTEAFF. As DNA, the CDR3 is TGTGCCAGCAGCAGGGACAGGGACACTGAAGCTTTCTTT.

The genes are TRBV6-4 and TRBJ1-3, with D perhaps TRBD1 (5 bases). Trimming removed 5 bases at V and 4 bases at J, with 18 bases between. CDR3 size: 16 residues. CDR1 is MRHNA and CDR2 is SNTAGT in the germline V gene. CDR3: CASSSNLRGGGNTIYF. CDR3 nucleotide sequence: TGTGCCAGCAGTTCCAACCTGAGGGGAGGAGGAAACACCATATATTTT.

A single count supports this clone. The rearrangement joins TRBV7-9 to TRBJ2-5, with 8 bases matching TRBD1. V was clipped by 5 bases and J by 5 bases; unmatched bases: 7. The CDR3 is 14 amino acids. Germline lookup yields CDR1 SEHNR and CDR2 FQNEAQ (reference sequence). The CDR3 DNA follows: TGTGCCAGCAGCCTCTGGACAGGGACGGAGACCCAGTACTTC. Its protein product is CASSLWTGTETQYF. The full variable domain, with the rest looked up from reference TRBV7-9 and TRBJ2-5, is DTGVSQNPRHKITKRGQNVTFRCDPISEHNRLYWYRQTLGQGPEFLTYFQNEAQLEKSRLLSDRFSAERPKGSFSTLEIQRTEQGDSAMYLCASSLWTGTETQYFGPGTRLLVL.

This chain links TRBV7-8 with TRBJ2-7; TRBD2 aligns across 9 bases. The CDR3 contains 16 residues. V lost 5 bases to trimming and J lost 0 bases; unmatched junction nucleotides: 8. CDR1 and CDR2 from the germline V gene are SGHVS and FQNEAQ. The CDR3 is CASSPMSGRPSYEQYF. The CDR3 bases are TGTGCCAGCAGCCCGATGAGCGGGAGGCCCTCCTACGAGCAGTACTTC.

The CDR3 loop reads CASSLRGTPPAGELFF. DNA for the CDR3: TGTGCCAGCAGCTTAAGAGGGACACCCCCGGCCGGGGAGCTGTTTTTT. The chain is built from TRBV7-2 and TRBJ2-2; maybe TRBD1 (6 bases). The CDR3 has 16 amino acids. V was shortened by 2 bases and J by 6 bases, with 16 bases between the two germline ends. In germline, CDR1 is SGHTA, CDR2 FQGNSA.

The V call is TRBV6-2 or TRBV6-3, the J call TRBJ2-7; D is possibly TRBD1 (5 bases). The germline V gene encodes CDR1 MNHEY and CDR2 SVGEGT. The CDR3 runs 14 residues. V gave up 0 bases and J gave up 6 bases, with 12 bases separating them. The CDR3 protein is CASSYSSQGLEQYF. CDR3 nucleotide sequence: TGTGCCAGCAGTTACTCGAGTCAGGGTCTCGAGCAGTACTTC.

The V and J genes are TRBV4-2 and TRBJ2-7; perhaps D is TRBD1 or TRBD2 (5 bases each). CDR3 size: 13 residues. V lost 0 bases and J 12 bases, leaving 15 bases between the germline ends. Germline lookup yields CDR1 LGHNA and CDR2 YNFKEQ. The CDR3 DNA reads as TGTGCCAGCAGCCAAGAGAGGGGCTTCAGACTGTACTTC. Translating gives CASSQERGFRLYF.

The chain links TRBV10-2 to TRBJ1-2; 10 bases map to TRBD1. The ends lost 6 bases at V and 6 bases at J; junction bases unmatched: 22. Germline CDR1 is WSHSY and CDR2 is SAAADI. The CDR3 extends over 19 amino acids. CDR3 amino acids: CASRDSGGGQGYSSDGYTF. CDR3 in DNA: TGCGCCAGCAGAGACTCAGGAGGGGGACAGGGGTATTCGTCGGATGGCTACACCTTC.

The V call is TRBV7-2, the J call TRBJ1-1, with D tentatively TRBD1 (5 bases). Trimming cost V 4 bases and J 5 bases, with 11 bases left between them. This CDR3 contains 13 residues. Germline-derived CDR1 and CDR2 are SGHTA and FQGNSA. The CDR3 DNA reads TGTGCCAGCAGCTCAAGCGGGGGGACTGAAGCTTTCTTT. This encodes CASSSSGGTEAFF.

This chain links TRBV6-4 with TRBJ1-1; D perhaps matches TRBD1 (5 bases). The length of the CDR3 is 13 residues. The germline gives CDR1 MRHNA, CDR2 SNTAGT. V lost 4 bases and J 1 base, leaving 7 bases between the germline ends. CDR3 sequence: CASSARANTEAFF. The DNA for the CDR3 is TGTGCCAGCAGTGCCAGGGCGAACACTGAAGCTTTCTTT.

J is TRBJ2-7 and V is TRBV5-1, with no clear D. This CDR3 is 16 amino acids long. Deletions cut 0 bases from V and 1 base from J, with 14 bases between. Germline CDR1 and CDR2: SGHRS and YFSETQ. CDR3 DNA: TGCGCCAGCAGCTTGGCCGGAAGTCTCAGATCCTACGAGCAGTACTTC. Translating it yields CASSLAGSLRSYEQYF.

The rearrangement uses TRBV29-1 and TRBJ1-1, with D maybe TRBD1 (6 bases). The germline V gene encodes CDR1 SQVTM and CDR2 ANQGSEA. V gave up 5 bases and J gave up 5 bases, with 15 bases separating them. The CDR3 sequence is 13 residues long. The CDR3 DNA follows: TGCAGCGTTCCCTCCCCAGGGGCGACTGAAGCTTTCTTT. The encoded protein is CSVPSPGATEAFF.

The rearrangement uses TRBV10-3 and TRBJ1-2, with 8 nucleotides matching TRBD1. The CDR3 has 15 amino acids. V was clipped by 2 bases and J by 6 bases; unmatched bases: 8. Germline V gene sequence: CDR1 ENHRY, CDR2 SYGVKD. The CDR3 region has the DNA TGTGCCATCAGTGAGGGGACAGGACTAAAGGATGGCTACACCTTC. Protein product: CAISEGTGLKDGYTF.

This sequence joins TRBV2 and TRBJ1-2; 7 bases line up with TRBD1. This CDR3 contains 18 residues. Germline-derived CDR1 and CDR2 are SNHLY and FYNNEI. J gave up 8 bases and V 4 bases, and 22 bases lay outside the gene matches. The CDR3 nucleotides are TGTGCCAGCAGTGGGGGCAGGGTTTCGACAGGGTATAGTAGGGGCTACACCTTC. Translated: CASSGGRVSTGYSRGYTF.

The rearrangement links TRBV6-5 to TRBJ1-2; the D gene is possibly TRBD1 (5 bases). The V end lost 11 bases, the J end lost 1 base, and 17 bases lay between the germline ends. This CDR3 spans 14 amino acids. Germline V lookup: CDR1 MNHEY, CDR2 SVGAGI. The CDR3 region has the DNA TGTGCCCTCCACGTCCAGGGAGATAACTATGGCTACACCTTC. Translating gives CALHVQGDNYGYTF.